The rows below give T cell receptor beta chains drawn from one sample of a study of OX40 agonist ivuxolimab in advanced cancers. Data came from immunoSEQ multiplex PCR; TCRdb stores just in-frame clones and leaves some out. The sample lists roughly 80,000 clones; roughly 87% were seen once. The input for sequencing was CD4+ or CD8+ T cells sorted from blood, taken in a trial of the OX40 agonist ivuxolimab. The receptors here all came from an adult with an advanced solid tumor such as melanoma, head and neck, liver or kidney cancer. Both conserved end residues are part of each CDR3. A D gene is named only where the DNA matches it firmly. Rows give clone size only sometimes, using once, few, many, or a class for an expanded clone.

size: NA
D: TRBD1
J: TRBJ1-2
V: TRBV28
CDR3: CASSLLARTGQRLGGYTF

size: once
D: NA
J: TRBJ2-3
V: TRBV4-3
CDR3: CASSSTSTDTQYF

size: NA
D: NA
J: TRBJ1-2
V: TRBV5-4
CDR3: CASSPGGGDGYTF

size: NA
D: TRBD1
J: TRBJ1-5
V: TRBV5-4
CDR3: CASSRDRGQGQPQHF

size: NA
D: NA
J: TRBJ1-2
V: TRBV7-6
CDR3: CASSLDYRSSNGYTF

size: NA
D: NA
J: TRBJ2-1
V: TRBV6-1
CDR3: CASSREQAYNEQFF

size: NA
D: TRBD1
J: TRBJ1-5
V: TRBV28
CDR3: CASSYGWGQHITRNQPQHF

size: NA
D: NA
J: TRBJ1-4
V: TRBV9
CDR3: CASSVAGGLVEKLFF

size: NA
D: TRBD2
J: TRBJ2-2
V: TRBV28
CDR3: CASRRLAGGNTGELFF

size: NA
D: NA
J: TRBJ1-1
V: TRBV7-2
CDR3: CASSPRVVDTEAFF

size: few
D: NA
J: TRBJ1-1
V: TRBV20-1
CDR3: CSASSYTEAFF

size: NA
D: TRBD2
J: TRBJ2-3
V: TRBV7-2
CDR3: CASSSGLAERDTQYF

size: few
D: NA
J: TRBJ2-1
V: TRBV29-1
CDR3: CSVDPRGTYEQFF

size: NA
D: NA
J: TRBJ1-6
V: TRBV30
CDR3: CAWSVEVQNSPLHF

size: NA
D: NA
J: TRBJ2-7
V: TRBV6-1
CDR3: CASSELSPPSQYF

size: NA
D: NA
J: TRBJ2-3
V: TRBV5-1
CDR3: CASSLGLSADTQYF

size: few
D: NA
J: TRBJ1-2
V: TRBV28
CDR3: CASSSSYNPGQRNYGYTF

size: once
D: NA
J: TRBJ2-6
V: TRBV6-5
CDR3: CASSYGPSGANVLTF

size: NA
D: TRBD1
J: TRBJ1-2
V: TRBV5-4
CDR3: CASSLRGDRYGYTF

size: NA
D: TRBD1
J: TRBJ2-7
V: TRBV12-5
CDR3: CASGSGTGDFYEQYF

size: NA
D: NA
J: TRBJ2-5
V: TRBV18
CDR3: CASSRQETQYF

size: NA
D: NA
J: TRBJ2-1
V: TRBV19
CDR3: CASSIGVGLTSTNEQFF

size: NA
D: NA
J: TRBJ2-2
V: TRBV7-7
CDR3: CASSLDSTGELFF

size: NA
D: TRBD1
J: TRBJ2-1
V: TRBV5-4
CDR3: CASSQGGQGRNEQFF

size: NA
D: TRBD2
J: TRBJ2-1
V: TRBV11-3
CDR3: CASSDLAGNGNEQFF

size: NA
D: NA
J: TRBJ1-2
V: TRBV7-9
CDR3: CASSSTVGAGYTF

size: NA
D: NA
J: TRBJ1-1
V: TRBV7-6
CDR3: CASSLLMRSEAFF

size: NA
D: TRBD2
J: TRBJ2-1
V: TRBV10-1
CDR3: CASRRGGGRDNEQFF

size: NA
D: NA
J: TRBJ2-5
V: TRBV5-4
CDR3: CASSLGQAGSQYF

size: NA
D: NA
J: TRBJ2-5
V: TRBV21-1
CDR3: CASSKALVPETQYF

size: NA
D: TRBD1
J: TRBJ2-7
V: TRBV7-8
CDR3: CASSIRDRGSYEQYF

size: NA
D: NA
J: TRBJ1-1
V: TRBV19
CDR3: CASSKDSRFMNTEAFF